These T cell receptor beta chains were read from a single sample in a study of identifying expanded T cells in peripheral blood. Some clones are missing from TCRdb's copy, which holds only in-frame ones; the method was immunoSEQ multiplex PCR. This sample has about 80,000 clones, with roughly 84% found just once. Sequencing was carried out using blood. The receptors stem from a person between 18 and 75 years old in good health. The CDR3 runs from the conserved cysteine through the conserved F or W. Each record gives: J gene, V gene, clone size, D gene, CDR3 protein, CDR3 DNA. D genes are given only for firm matches. Some rows have no size entry. The others give once, few or many, or a class for an expanded clone.

TRBJ2-3 | TRBV28 | NA | TRBD2 | CASIEVAGTDTQYF | TGTGCCAGCATCGAGGTAGCGGGAACAGATACGCAGTATTTT
TRBJ2-1 | TRBV7-2 | NA | TRBD1 | CASSLAMVQGASEQFF | TGTGCCAGCAGCTTAGCGATGGTACAGGGGGCAAGTGAGCAGTTCTTC
TRBJ1-2 | TRBV10-3 | NA | TRBD1 | CAITSGQGARNYGYTF | TGTGCCATCACCTCAGGACAGGGGGCGCGTAACTATGGCTACACCTTC
TRBJ2-7 | TRBV13 | NA | TRBD2 | CASSLGTSGKYEQYF | TGTGCCAGCAGCCTAGGGACTAGCGGGAAGTACGAGCAGTACTTC
TRBJ1-4 | TRBV9 | NA | NA | CASSALTGQAANEKLFF | TGTGCCAGCAGCGCTTTGACAGGCCAGGCAGCTAATGAAAAACTGTTTTTT
TRBJ1-4 | TRBV9 | NA | NA | CASSGAGLEEKLFF | TGTGCCAGCAGCGGAGCAGGGCTAGAAGAAAAACTGTTTTTT
TRBJ2-7 | TRBV19 | NA | NA | CASKNRDREFYEQYF | TGTGCCAGTAAGAACCGGGACCGAGAGTTTTACGAGCAGTACTTC
TRBJ2-1 | TRBV29-1 | NA | TRBD2 | CSVEGGSGVYNEQFF | TGCAGCGTTGAGGGCGGGAGTGGGGTCTACAATGAGCAGTTCTTC
TRBJ1-1 | TRBV11-2 | NA | NA | CASSFLLQGNTEAFF | TGTGCCAGCAGCTTCCTATTACAGGGGAACACTGAAGCTTTCTTT
TRBJ2-7 | TRBV2 | NA | NA | CASRGDPFYEQYF | TGTGCCAGCAGGGGAGACCCCTTCTACGAGCAGTACTTC
TRBJ2-7 | TRBV18 | NA | NA | CASSPVTSTGEEQYF | TGTGCCAGCTCACCAGTAACCTCCACTGGGGAGGAGCAGTACTTC
TRBJ2-1 | TRBV2 | NA | NA | CASSGVVAGSGNEQFF | TGTGCCAGCAGTGGGGTAGTGGCGGGATCCGGCAATGAGCAGTTCTTC
TRBJ2-1 | TRBV2 | NA | NA | CASSTDFNEQFF | TGTGCCAGCAGTACAGACTTCAATGAGCAGTTCTTC
TRBJ2-7 | TRBV29-1 | NA | NA | CSAYFTGDISYEQYF | TGCAGCGCATATTTCACAGGAGACATCTCCTACGAGCAGTACTTC
TRBJ2-4 | TRBV6-6 | NA | TRBD1 | CASILTGNTDIQYF | TGTGCCAGCATTCTGACAGGGAATACGGACATTCAGTACTTC
TRBJ1-2 | TRBV18 | few | NA | CASSSRQINYGYTF | TGTGCCAGCTCATCCCGACAGATTAACTATGGCTACACCTTC
TRBJ2-2 | TRBV27 | NA | NA | CASSLMGGELFF | TGTGCCAGCAGTTTAATGGGCGGGGAGCTGTTTTTT
TRBJ2-1 | TRBV18 | NA | TRBD1 | CASSPTQGAYNEQFF | TGTGCCAGCTCACCAACCCAGGGGGCCTACAATGAGCAGTTCTTC
TRBJ2-7 | TRBV28 | NA | NA | CASSLSGYEQYF | TGTGCCAGCAGTTTATCAGGTTACGAGCAGTACTTC
TRBJ2-3 | TRBV7-9 | NA | NA | CASGGGDTQYF | TGTGCCAGCGGGGGCGGAGATACGCAGTATTTT
TRBJ1-1 | TRBV20-1 | once | NA | CSDRDTEAFF | TGCAGTGACAGGGACACTGAAGCTTTCTTT
TRBJ2-3 | TRBV5-1 | NA | NA | CASSLGNTDTQYF | TGCGCCAGCAGCTTGGGAAACACAGATACGCAGTATTTT
TRBJ2-5 | TRBV5-1 | NA | NA | CASSLEETQYF | TGCGCCAGCAGCTTGGAAGAGACCCAGTACTTC
TRBJ1-5 | TRBV6-1 | few | NA | CASKEGDQPQHF | TGTGCCAGCAAGGAGGGTGATCAGCCCCAGCATTTT
TRBJ1-1 | TRBV9 | NA | NA | CASSVSGLNTEAFF | TGTGCCAGCAGCGTTTCAGGATTGAACACTGAAGCTTTCTTT
TRBJ2-7 | TRBV10-3 | NA | TRBD1 | CAISAGTGISSYEQYF | TGTGCCATCAGTGCCGGGACAGGGATTAGCTCCTACGAGCAGTACTTC
TRBJ2-7 | TRBV6-5 | NA | NA | CASSYSRYNKLYF | TGTGCCAGCAGTTACTCCAGGTATAACAAACTGTACTTC
TRBJ2-1 | TRBV7-7 | NA | NA | CASSPSPEDEQFF | TGTGCTAGCAGTCCAAGCCCGGAAGATGAGCAGTTCTTC
TRBJ2-7 | TRBV18 | NA | NA | CASSPPARYEQYF | TGTGCCAGCTCACCACCGGCTCGCTACGAGCAGTACTTC
TRBJ1-5 | TRBV5-8 | once | NA | CASSLGQERTNQPQHF | TGTGCCAGCAGCTTAGGGCAGGAGAGGACCAATCAGCCCCAGCATTTT
TRBJ2-3 | TRBV7-2 | NA | NA | CASSLGVNLRDTQYF | TGTGCCAGCAGCTTAGGGGTGAACCTCCGGGATACGCAGTATTTT
TRBJ2-2 | TRBV7-7 | NA | NA | CASSPGLGGELFF | TGTGCTAGCAGCCCGGGATTGGGCGGGGAGCTGTTTTTT
TRBJ2-3 | TRBV5-1 | NA | NA | CASSLGGNTDTQYF | TGCGCCAGCAGCTTGGGTGGTAACACAGATACGCAGTATTTT
TRBJ2-7 | TRBV28 | NA | NA | CASSFDPRLRGGEQYF | TGTGCCAGCAGTTTCGACCCCCGCCTCAGGGGAGGGGAGCAGTACTTC
TRBJ2-7 | TRBV7-2 | NA | NA | CASSLARFYEQYF | TGTGCCAGCAGCTTAGCGCGCTTCTACGAGCAGTACTTC